These 3 T cell receptor beta chains originate from one sample sequenced in a study of blood T cell repertoires in COVID-19. Sequenced by immunoSEQ multiplex PCR; TCRdb stores in-frame clones only, minus some. The data contain roughly 250,000 clones, 85% to 90% of them singletons. Material for sequencing was PBMCs or T cells enriched from blood (not recorded which). All receptors derive from a woman between 18 and 29 years old who had recovered from COVID-19.

The genes are TRBV4-1 and TRBJ1-2, with 10 nucleotides matching TRBD1. The CDR3 sequence is 14 residues long. J was trimmed by 8 bases and V by 0 bases; bases with no gene match: 3. The V gene's germline CDR1 is MGHRA and CDR2 YSYEKL. CDR3 sequence: CASSQDSTGGGYTF. The CDR3 nucleotides are TGCGCCAGCAGCCAAGATTCGACAGGGGGCGGCTACACCTTC.

The DNA of the CDR3 is TGCGCCAGCAGCTTGGGGCAGGGGGCTTTTGGCTACACCTTC. Its protein product is CASSLGQGAFGYTF. The chain links TRBV5-1 to TRBJ1-2; 8 nucleotides align to TRBD1. V gave up 0 bases and J gave up 7 bases; unmatched junction bases: 5. CDR3 size: 14 residues. Germline values: CDR1 SGHRS, CDR2 YFSETQ.

This clone was counted once. This rearrangement joins TRBV5-1 to TRBJ2-1; D gene ambiguous. The V gene's germline CDR1 is SGHRS and CDR2 YFSETQ. The CDR3 loop spans 14 amino acids. Trimming cost V 0 bases and J 7 bases, with 11 bases left between them. The CDR3 nucleotides are TGCGCCAGCAGCTTGGCAGGTCCACCTAATGAGCAGTTCTTC. Its translation is CASSLAGPPNEQFF. The full variable domain, its missing parts supplied by reference TRBV5-1 and TRBJ2-1, is KAGVTQTPRYLIKTRGQQVTLSCSPISGHRSVSWYQQTPGQGLQFLFEYFSETQRNKGNFPGRFSGRQFSNSRSEMNVSTLELGDSALYLCASSLAGPPNEQFFGPGTRLTVL.